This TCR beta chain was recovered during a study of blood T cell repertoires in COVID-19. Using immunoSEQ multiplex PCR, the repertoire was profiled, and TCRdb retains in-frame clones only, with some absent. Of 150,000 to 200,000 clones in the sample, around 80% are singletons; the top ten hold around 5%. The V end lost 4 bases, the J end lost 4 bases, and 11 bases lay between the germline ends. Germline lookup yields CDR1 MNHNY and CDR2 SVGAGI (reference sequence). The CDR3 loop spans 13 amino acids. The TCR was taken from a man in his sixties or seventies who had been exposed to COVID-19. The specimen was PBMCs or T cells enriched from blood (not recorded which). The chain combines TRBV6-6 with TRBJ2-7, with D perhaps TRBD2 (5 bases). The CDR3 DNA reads TGTGCCAGCAGTTCCTATGGGAGTTACGAGCAGTACTTC. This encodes CASSSYGSYEQYF.